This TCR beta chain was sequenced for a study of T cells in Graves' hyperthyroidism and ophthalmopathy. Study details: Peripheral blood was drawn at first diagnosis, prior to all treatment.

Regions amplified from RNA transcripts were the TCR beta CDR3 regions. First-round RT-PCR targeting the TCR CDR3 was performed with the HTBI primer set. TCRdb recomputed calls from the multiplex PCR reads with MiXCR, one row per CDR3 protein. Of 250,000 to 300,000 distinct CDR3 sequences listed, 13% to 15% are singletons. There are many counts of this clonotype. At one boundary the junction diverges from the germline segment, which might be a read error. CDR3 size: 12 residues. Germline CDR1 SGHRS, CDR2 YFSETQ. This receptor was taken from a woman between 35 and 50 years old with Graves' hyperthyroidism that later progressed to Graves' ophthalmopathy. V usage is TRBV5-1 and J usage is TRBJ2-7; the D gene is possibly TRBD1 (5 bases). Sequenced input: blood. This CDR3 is CASSFQGYEQYF. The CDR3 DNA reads TGTGCCAGCAGTTTTCAGGGCTACGAGCAGTACTTC.